This T cell receptor beta chain was obtained from a study of blood T cell repertoires in COVID-19. Study details: Both acute and convalescent COVID-19 samples were obtained from the United States, Italy and Spain. Sources were T cells, B-cell-depleted T cells, or PBMCs; the material itself was cDNA or gDNA.

V lost 0 bases, J lost 0 bases, and 2 bases stayed unmatched. Germline V lookup: CDR1 SGDLS, CDR2 YYNGEE. The CDR3 totals 15 residues. Per the authors' pipeline: By means of reference gene primer amplification, nucleated cell counts were estimated. Repertoires were generated with immunoSEQ multiplex PCR, while TCRdb's copy carries only in-frame clones and drops some. V and J calls and clone size are as listed in that table; D and trimming were resolved from the DNA. The sample records about 68,000 clones, 75% to 90% being singletons. The sample comprised peripheral blood. The receptor's source is a man aged 25-40 years with acute or convalescent COVID-19. The chain links TRBV9 to TRBJ2-5; 7 bases align to TRBD2. The CDR3 DNA reads as TGTGCCAGCAGCGTAGGAGGGACTAACCAAGAGACCCAGTACTTC. This encodes CASSVGGTNQETQYF. Supplemented by reference TRBV9 and TRBJ2-5, the full variable domain reads DSGVTQTPKHLITATGQRVTLRCSPRSGDLSVYWYQQSLDQGLQFLIQYYNGEERAKGNILERFSAQQFPDLHSELNLSSLELGDSALYFCASSVGGTNQETQYFGPGTRLLVL.